This T cell receptor (beta chain) was documented in a study of neurological immune-mediated disorders. For the study at large: The 35 or so multiple sclerosis patients comprised approximately 31 relapsing-remitting and 3 secondary progressive cases. Study results and limitations: Multiple sclerosis patients had less TCR clonal expansion than even healthy controls, unlike HTLV-1-associated myelopathy.

The germline V gene has CDR1 ENHRY and CDR2 SYGVKD. The CDR3 is 15 residues long. In regard to this clonotype: Its antigen is undetermined. An end of the junction differs from the germline gene, which may be a read error.

Time point: longitudinal time-point 3. By 5'RACE with 10-nucleotide random UMIs, the cDNA was made. The output of every sequencing run, over 180 million TCR-beta sequences, came from 15-18 subjects. Via MiXCR, TCRdb re-called the 5' RACE reads, giving one row per CDR3 protein. The sample includes under 100,000 distinct CDR3 sequences, approximately 4.6% of them seen just once. The specimen sequenced was PBMCs. The chain uses TRBV10-3 and TRBJ2-3; 8 nucleotides line up with TRBD1. The sequence came from a woman aged 55 to 70 with multiple sclerosis. CDR3 region: CVSSGNGQGADTRYF. The DNA for the CDR3 is TGTGTCAGCTCAGGCAATGGGCAGGGGGCAGATACGCGGTATTTT.